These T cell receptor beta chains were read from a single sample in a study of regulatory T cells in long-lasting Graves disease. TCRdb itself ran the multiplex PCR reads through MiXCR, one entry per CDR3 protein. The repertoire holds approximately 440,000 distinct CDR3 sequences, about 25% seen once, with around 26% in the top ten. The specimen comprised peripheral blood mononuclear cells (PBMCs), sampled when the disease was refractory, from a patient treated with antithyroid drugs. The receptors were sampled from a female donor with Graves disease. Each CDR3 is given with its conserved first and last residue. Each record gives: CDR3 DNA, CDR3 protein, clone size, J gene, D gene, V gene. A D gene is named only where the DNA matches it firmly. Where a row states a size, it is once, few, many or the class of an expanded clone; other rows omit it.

TGTGCCAGCAGCCATGTCACCGGGACAGGCGGGGAAAAACTGTTTTTT	CASSHVTGTGGEKLFF	few	TRBJ1-4	TRBD1	TRBV3-1
TGCGCCAGCAGCTCGCAAGGCTCAGGGGGCGGAGTAGGTTCACCCCTCCACTTT	CASSSQGSGGGVGSPLHF	few	TRBJ1-6	TRBD1	TRBV5-1
TGCAGTGCTAGAGATTGGGGACAGGTCCCTTTCTTC	CSARDWGQVPFF	.	TRBJ2-1	TRBD1	TRBV20-1
TGTGCCAGCAGTCCCCCCGGGACAGGGACGAACAAGCAGTACTTC	CASSPPGTGTNKQYF	.	TRBJ2-7	TRBD1	TRBV6-1
TGTGCCAGCAGCGGCAGGACGGCGAACACCGGGGAGCTGTTTTTT	CASSGRTANTGELFF	.	TRBJ2-2	.	TRBV7-6
TGTGCCAGCGCCGCGCAACAGGGGATCAGCAATCAGCCCCAGCATTTT	CASAAQQGISNQPQHF	.	TRBJ1-5	TRBD1	TRBV27
TGTGCCAGCAGTTTGGGGACAGGGGGCCAAGAGACCCAGTACTTC	CASSLGTGGQETQYF	many	TRBJ2-5	TRBD1	TRBV5-1
TGTGCCAGCAGCCCCCGGGTCGAGCAGTACTTC	CASSPRVEQYF	.	TRBJ2-7	.	TRBV16
TGCAGCGTTGATGGTTATGGGGGCTCCTACGAGCAGTACTTC	CSVDGYGGSYEQYF	.	TRBJ2-7	.	TRBV29-1
TGTGCCTGGAGTGCTCCGGGGTCCGGGGTCATTTATGGCTACACCTTC	CAWSAPGSGVIYGYTF	many	TRBJ1-2	.	TRBV30
TGTGCCAGCAGTGACTCAGGAGACCTCGCGCAGTACTTC	CASSDSGDLAQYF	.	TRBJ2-7	.	TRBV6-2/TRBV6-3
TGCAGTGCTAGAGCGGCGGGAGGCCACTCCTACGAGCAGTACTTC	CSARAAGGHSYEQYF	.	TRBJ2-7	TRBD2	TRBV20-1
TGTGCCTGGAGTACGTCCGGTCAGGGTACCGAGACCCAGTACTTC	CAWSTSGQGTETQYF	many	TRBJ2-5	.	TRBV30
TGCAGTGCTAGAGCCGCCGGGACAAACTATGGCTACACCTTC	CSARAAGTNYGYTF	.	TRBJ1-2	.	TRBV20-1
TGTGCCAGCAGTTACGGAGGGACTAACTATGGCTACACCTTC	CASSYGGTNYGYTF	many	TRBJ1-2	.	TRBV6-2/TRBV6-3
TGTGCCTGGAGTCCGGTCGACAGGGGGCTTAGCAATCAGCCCCAGCATTTT	CAWSPVDRGLSNQPQHF	few	TRBJ1-5	TRBD1	TRBV30
TGTGCCAGCAACTCAGGGGAAAACATTCAGTACTTC	CASNSGENIQYF	few	TRBJ2-4	.	TRBV12-3/TRBV12-4
TGTGCCAGCAGCTTAGGTAACGGAAAACTGTTTTTT	CASSLGNGKLFF	few	TRBJ1-4	.	TRBV5-6
TGTGCCACCATGGGACATTCAGAGACCCAGTACTTC	CATMGHSETQYF	few	TRBJ2-5	.	TRBV10-3
TGTGCCAGCAGCTCGGGACAGACGAAAGAGACCCAGTACTTC	CASSSGQTKETQYF	.	TRBJ2-5	TRBD1	TRBV11-2
TGTGCCAGCAGTCAGGACGGCAGCAATCAGCCCCAGCATTTT	CASSQDGSNQPQHF	many	TRBJ1-5	.	TRBV2
TGTGCCAGCACACGAGAAGGACGTCTCTCTGGAAACACCATATATTTT	CASTREGRLSGNTIYF	few	TRBJ1-3	.	TRBV19
TGTGCCAGTACCCCAGAGATTACCTCCTACGAGCAGTACTTC	CASTPEITSYEQYF	few	TRBJ2-7	.	TRBV19
TGCAGCGTTGGCGAGGGTGGCTACACCTTC	CSVGEGGYTF	few	TRBJ1-2	.	TRBV29-1
TGTGCCAGCAAGATACAGGACACATACTACGAGCAGTACTTC	CASKIQDTYYEQYF	many	TRBJ2-7	.	TRBV6-1
TGTGCCAGCAGCCCCTCGGGAACAGGGCGATATGGCTACACCTTC	CASSPSGTGRYGYTF	many	TRBJ1-2	.	TRBV7-2
TGTGCCAGCAGCCTCAACAGGTTTCAAGCAAATGAAAAACTGTTTTTT	CASSLNRFQANEKLFF	many	TRBJ1-4	.	TRBV7-8
TGTGCCAGCAGTGCGTACGGGACAGGGGGCGGCTATGGCTACACCTTC	CASSAYGTGGGYGYTF	.	TRBJ1-2	TRBD1	TRBV2
TGTGCCTGGGAGGACATGTCGCTGCAGTACTTC	CAWEDMSLQYF	.	TRBJ2-7	.	TRBV30
TGCAGCGTTGAAAATAGGACAGGGGCCTCTAGCAATCAGCCCCAGCATTTT	CSVENRTGASSNQPQHF	.	TRBJ1-5	TRBD1	TRBV29-1
TGTGCCAGCAGTATGGGACTAGCGGGAGGGGCGGAGACCCAGTACTTC	CASSMGLAGGAETQYF	many	TRBJ2-5	TRBD2	TRBV28
TGTGCCAGCAGGGCGCGGGGGAATTTGAACACTGAAGCTTTCTTT	CASRARGNLNTEAFF	.	TRBJ1-1	.	TRBV7-2
TGCAGTGCCACAACTGGGAGACTAGCGGGAAAAGAGACCCAGTACTTC	CSATTGRLAGKETQYF	many	TRBJ2-5	TRBD2	TRBV20-1
TGTGCCAGCAGTCCCGGGGAGTCCCACGAGCAGTACTTC	CASSPGESHEQYF	many	TRBJ2-7	.	TRBV6-1
TGTGCCAGCGGGTTCGACAGGAACAATCAGCCCCAGCATTTT	CASGFDRNNQPQHF	many	TRBJ1-5	.	TRBV2
TGTGCCAGCAGGGCCGACACAGTTTACGAGCAGTACTTC	CASRADTVYEQYF	many	TRBJ2-7	.	TRBV2
TGTGCCAGTAGTCTAGGACAGGGGGCGCCGGGCACTGAAGCTTTCTTT	CASSLGQGAPGTEAFF	once	TRBJ1-1	TRBD1	TRBV19
TGTGCCAGCATGGTCGATTCGGGACATTATGGCTACACCTTC	CASMVDSGHYGYTF	many	TRBJ1-2	.	TRBV2
TGTGCCAGCAGGCCCGGACAGTTTTTATCCTACGAGCAGTACTTC	CASRPGQFLSYEQYF	few	TRBJ2-7	.	TRBV6-2/TRBV6-3
TGTGCCAGCAGCTTAGCGGGGGGGCCCAATCAGCCCCAGCATTTT	CASSLAGGPNQPQHF	many	TRBJ1-5	.	TRBV5-1
TGTGCCAGTAGTATGGGGGCCACCGGGGAGCTGTTTTTT	CASSMGATGELFF	.	TRBJ2-2	.	TRBV19
TGCGCCAGCAGCTTGGTCCTCGAGGGGGAGCAGTACTTC	CASSLVLEGEQYF	few	TRBJ2-7	.	TRBV5-1
TGTGCCAGCAGTTTATCGGGCGCCGGCGACGAGCAGTACTTC	CASSLSGAGDEQYF	few	TRBJ2-7	.	TRBV28
TGTGCCAGCAGTTGTAGCGGTATTAGCACAGATACGCAGTATTTT	CASSCSGISTDTQYF	.	TRBJ2-3	.	TRBV28
TGCAGTGCAAGGCCCGGGACAGGGTATAGCAATCAGCCCCAGCATTTT	CSARPGTGYSNQPQHF	.	TRBJ1-5	TRBD1	TRBV20-1
TGTGCCAGCATGGGGGACGTCACTGAAGCTTTCTTT	CASMGDVTEAFF	many	TRBJ1-1	.	TRBV2
TGCAGTGCTGGCGCCGGGACTAGCGGGAGGGCCGCAGATACGCAGTATTTT	CSAGAGTSGRAADTQYF	.	TRBJ2-3	TRBD2	TRBV20-1
TGTGCCAGCAGCTTAGCTACCCCCTACGAGCAGTACTTC	CASSLATPYEQYF	.	TRBJ2-7	.	TRBV11-2
TGCAGTGCTAGTCCGCCTTTATTGGGGGACTATGGCTACACCTTC	CSASPPLLGDYGYTF	many	TRBJ1-2	.	TRBV20-1
TGTGCCAGCAGTTTATCAGTACTGAAGAACACCGGGGAGCTGTTTTTT	CASSLSVLKNTGELFF	many	TRBJ2-2	.	TRBV28
TGTGCCACCAGCAGAGATCCGGCGGGGCAAGTACGAGAGCAGTACTTC	CATSRDPAGQVREQYF	many	TRBJ2-7	.	TRBV15
TGTGCCAGCAGCTCTACACTCTCTAGCGGGGGGCCCTACGAGCAGTACTTC	CASSSTLSSGGPYEQYF	.	TRBJ2-7	TRBD2	TRBV7-8
TGTGCCAGTAGTATGGGACAGGGCGCAAACACCATATATTTT	CASSMGQGANTIYF	few	TRBJ1-3	TRBD1	TRBV19